Listed below are T cell receptor beta chains from one sample, sequenced in a study of early T cells in non-severe SARS-CoV-2 infection. TCRdb processed the 5' RACE reads anew with MiXCR; each CDR3 protein has one entry. This table holds 110,000 or so distinct CDR3 sequences, over 10% found once. Material for sequencing was whole blood. Source of these receptors: an adult who was a healthcare worker with PCR-confirmed SARS-CoV-2 infection or an uninfected control (not recorded which). Both conserved end residues are part of each CDR3. The order of the fields is D gene, J gene, V gene, clone size, CDR3 protein, CDR3 DNA. A D gene is named only where the DNA matches it firmly. Clone size is stated in some rows and not others, as once, few, many or a class when expanded.

>TRBD1|TRBJ2-7|TRBV2|many
CATRAGGSSYEQYF
TGTGCCACCCGGGCAGGGGGTAGCTCCTACGAGCAGTACTTC
>NA|TRBJ1-2|TRBV21-1|few
CASSKAGFCGYTF
TGTGCCAGCAGCAAAGCAGGGTTTTGTGGCTACACCTTC
>NA|TRBJ2-1|TRBV5-1|NA
CASSLRVGSYNEQFF
TGCGCCAGCAGCTTGAGAGTGGGCTCCTACAATGAGCAGTTCTTC
>NA|TRBJ1-1|TRBV2|NA
CASSEESAGLGTEAFF
TGTGCCAGCAGTGAAGAATCCGCAGGTTTGGGCACTGAAGCTTTCTTT
>TRBD2|TRBJ2-2|TRBV29-1|NA
CSVASGSGRYTGELFF
TGCAGCGTGGCCTCTGGCAGCGGGAGGTACACCGGGGAGCTGTTTTTT
>NA|TRBJ1-3|TRBV29-1|few
CSGDVENTIYF
TGCAGCGGGGACGTTGAAAACACCATATATTTT
>NA|TRBJ2-1|TRBV5-1|many
CASRHWPAEGFMFF
TGCGCCAGCCGTCACTGGCCAGCGGAGGGGTTTATGTTCTTC
>NA|TRBJ2-1|TRBV7-2|few
CASSLGPAIYNEQFF
TGTGCCAGCAGCCTGGGACCAGCCATCTACAATGAGCAGTTCTTC
>TRBD2|TRBJ2-7|TRBV7-8|many
CASSPLSGGDEQYF
TGTGCCAGCAGCCCCCTCTCCGGGGGGGACGAGCAGTACTTC
>NA|TRBJ1-2|TRBV7-9|NA
CASSLAMIAGYTF
TGTGCCAGCAGCTTAGCGATGATTGCGGGCTACACCTTC
>NA|TRBJ2-3|TRBV30|many
CAWSVDGPLEYF
TGTGCCTGGAGTGTAGATGGGCCTCTGGAGTATTTT
>TRBD2|TRBJ2-5|TRBV4-1|NA
CASSQTGLVGGGETQYF
TGCGCCAGCAGCCAGACGGGACTAGTGGGGGGAGGTGAGACCCAGTACTTC
>NA|TRBJ2-7|TRBV14|many
CASSQAGSPYEQYF
TGTGCCAGCAGCCAGGCGGGGTCACCCTACGAGCAGTACTTC
>TRBD2|TRBJ2-2|TRBV12-3/TRBV12-4|NA
CASSLAGVNTGELFF
TGTGCCAGCAGCCTAGCGGGAGTGAACACCGGGGAGCTGTTTTTT
>NA|TRBJ2-2|TRBV11-2|many
CASSLGFIGDITNTGELFF
TGTGCCAGCAGCTTAGGTTTCATTGGGGACATCACGAACACCGGGGAGCTGTTTTTT
>TRBD1|TRBJ1-6|TRBV20-1|many
CSATITGQVKSPLHF
TGCAGTGCTACAATTACCGGACAGGTCAAATCACCCCTCCACTTT
>NA|TRBJ1-2|TRBV20-1|many
CSASRLGEGYTF
TGCAGTGCTAGTCGTCTGGGGGAGGGCTACACCTTC
>NA|TRBJ1-1|TRBV6-5|many
CASNLRGPGEDPNTEAFF
TGTGCCAGCAATCTAAGGGGCCCGGGGGAGGACCCGAACACTGAAGCTTTCTTT
>NA|TRBJ1-2|TRBV18|few
CASSPTSSNSNYGYTF
TGTGCCAGCTCACCCACTAGCTCCAACTCTAACTATGGCTACACCTTC
>NA|TRBJ2-2|TRBV7-9|many
CASSLDGINTGELFF
TGTGCCAGCAGCCTAGACGGGATTAACACCGGGGAGCTGTTTTTT
>NA|TRBJ2-7|TRBV6-1|NA
CASSAWTETEQYF
TGTGCCAGCAGTGCCTGGACAGAAACCGAGCAGTACTTC
>TRBD2|TRBJ2-1|TRBV28|NA
CASIPARSGTRLREQFF
TGTGCCAGCATCCCGGCCCGATCCGGGACTAGGCTTCGTGAGCAGTTCTTC
>NA|TRBJ1-1|TRBV4-2|NA
CASSRLGGESTEAFF
TGTGCCAGCAGCCGACTAGGGGGAGAGAGCACTGAAGCTTTCTTT
>NA|TRBJ1-2|TRBV28|few
CASSLGGYTF
TGTGCCAGCAGTTTGGGGGGCTACACCTTC
>NA|TRBJ1-4|TRBV28|NA
CASSLGQGPVATNEKLFF
TGTGCCAGCAGTTTAGGGCAGGGACCCGTTGCAACTAATGAAAAACTGTTTTTT
>NA|TRBJ2-7|TRBV6-1|many
CASSSGRNYEQYF
TGTGCCAGCAGTTCGGGACGTAACTACGAGCAGTACTTC
>NA|TRBJ1-2|TRBV3-1|many
CASSQITFNGYTF
TGTGCCAGCAGCCAAATCACTTTCAATGGCTACACCTTC
>NA|TRBJ2-2|TRBV11-2|many
CASSLVSGNTGELFF
TGTGCCAGCAGCTTAGTGTCAGGAAACACCGGGGAGCTGTTTTTT
>TRBD1|TRBJ1-2|TRBV12-3/TRBV12-4|many
CASSLYRDRVYGYTF
TGTGCCAGCAGTTTGTACCGGGACAGGGTCTATGGCTACACCTTC
>NA|TRBJ1-1|TRBV4-2|many
CASSQAPATNTEAFF
TGTGCCAGCAGCCAAGCCCCCGCGACGAACACTGAAGCTTTCTTT
>NA|TRBJ2-1|TRBV5-1|few
CASSLSPSFSSYNEQFF
TGCGCCAGCAGCTTATCCCCCAGTTTTAGCTCCTACAATGAGCAGTTCTTC
>NA|TRBJ1-5|TRBV18|NA
CASSPWGDQPQHF
TGTGCCAGCTCACCGTGGGGCGATCAGCCCCAGCATTTT
>NA|TRBJ2-2|TRBV7-3|NA
CASSLSPAFTGELFF
TGTGCCAGCAGCTTAAGTCCCGCGTTCACCGGGGAGCTGTTTTTT
>TRBD1|TRBJ2-7|TRBV7-2|many
CASSLMGQGAHEQYF
TGTGCCAGCAGCTTAATGGGACAGGGGGCCCACGAGCAGTACTTC
>TRBD1|TRBJ2-5|TRBV29-1|many
CSTRQGAGETQYF
TGCAGCACCCGACAGGGGGCGGGTGAGACCCAGTACTTC
>NA|TRBJ2-2|TRBV20-1|many
CSAAGLRGNTGELFF
TGCAGTGCCGCTGGACTCAGGGGAAACACCGGGGAGCTGTTTTTT
>NA|TRBJ2-6|TRBV2|many
CASSGTEPGANVLTF
TGTGCCAGCAGTGGGACGGAGCCTGGGGCCAACGTCCTGACTTTC
>NA|TRBJ2-7|TRBV3-1|many
CASSHPVRGDEQYF
TGTGCCAGCAGCCATCCCGTACGCGGGGACGAGCAGTACTTC
>NA|TRBJ2-7|TRBV4-1|NA
CASSQDGEGRYPYEQYF
TGCGCCAGCAGCCAAGATGGGGAAGGCCGCTACCCCTACGAGCAGTACTTC
>NA|TRBJ2-2|TRBV6-2/TRBV6-3|few
CATDTAGELFF
TGTGCCACCGACACAGCCGGGGAGCTGTTTTTT
>TRBD1|TRBJ2-3|TRBV5-6|NA
CASHPGQGATDTQYF
TGTGCCAGCCATCCCGGACAGGGGGCCACAGATACGCAGTATTTT
>TRBD1|TRBJ1-2|TRBV5-5|NA
CASSLARTGGGYTF
TGTGCCAGCAGCTTGGCCAGGACAGGGGGAGGCTACACCTTC
>TRBD2|TRBJ2-7|TRBV4-1|few
CASSQEAAGGYYEQYF
TGCGCCAGCAGCCAAGAAGCGGCGGGGGGATACTACGAGCAGTACTTC
>TRBD1|TRBJ1-6|TRBV18|NA
CASSPFFGQGDSPLHF
TGTGCCAGCTCACCATTCTTCGGACAGGGTGATTCACCCCTCCACTTT
>NA|TRBJ2-5|TRBV14|few
CASSQGRLEETQYF
TGTGCCAGCAGCCAAGGTCGCCTAGAAGAGACCCAGTACTTC
>NA|TRBJ2-2|TRBV28|many
CASYHSGSTGELFF
TGTGCCAGCTACCATAGTGGGTCCACCGGGGAGCTGTTTTTT
>NA|TRBJ2-3|TRBV12-3/TRBV12-4|few
CASSLDSKRSTDTQYF
TGTGCCAGCAGTTTAGACTCTAAGCGCAGCACAGATACGCAGTATTTT
>NA|TRBJ1-1|TRBV6-1|few
CASSGSRTANTEAFF
TGTGCCAGCAGTGGATCCAGGACAGCGAACACTGAAGCTTTCTTT
>NA|TRBJ1-6|TRBV27|NA
CASSPSRQNSPLHF
TGTGCCAGCAGCCCTTCGAGGCAAAATTCACCCCTCCACTTT
>NA|TRBJ2-1|TRBV2|many
CASSGGTLSYNEQFF
TGTGCCAGCAGTGGGGGGACGCTATCCTACAATGAGCAGTTCTTC
>NA|TRBJ2-3|TRBV24-1|few
CATSDPRLLTDTQYF
TGTGCCACCAGTGACCCGCGTTTGCTCACAGATACGCAGTATTTT
>NA|TRBJ1-1|TRBV14|few
CASSQDLGALMNTEAFF
TGTGCCAGCAGCCAAGATCTTGGGGCCCTGATGAACACTGAAGCTTTCTTT
>NA|TRBJ1-1|TRBV6-5|few
CASRPNGHTEAFF
TGTGCCAGCAGGCCAAATGGGCACACTGAAGCTTTCTTT
>NA|TRBJ2-1|TRBV24-1|once
CATGSGSPFF
TGTGCCACGGGGTCGGGGTCCCCGTTCTTC
>NA|TRBJ1-5|TRBV12-5|NA
CASGLGLSSNQPQHF
TGTGCTAGTGGTTTGGGCTTATCGAGCAATCAGCCCCAGCATTTT